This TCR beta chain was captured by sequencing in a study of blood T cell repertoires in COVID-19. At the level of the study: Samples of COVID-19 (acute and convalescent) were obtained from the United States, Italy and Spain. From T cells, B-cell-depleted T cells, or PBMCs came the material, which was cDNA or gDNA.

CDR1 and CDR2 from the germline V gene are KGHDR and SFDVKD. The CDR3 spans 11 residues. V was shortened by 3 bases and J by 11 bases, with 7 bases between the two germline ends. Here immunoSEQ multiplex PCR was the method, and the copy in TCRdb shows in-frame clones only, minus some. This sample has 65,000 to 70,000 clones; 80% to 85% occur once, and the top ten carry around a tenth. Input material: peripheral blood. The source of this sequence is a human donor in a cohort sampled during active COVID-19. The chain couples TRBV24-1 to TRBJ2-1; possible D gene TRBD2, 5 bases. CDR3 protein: CATSDTSKQFF. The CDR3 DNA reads TGTGCCACCAGTGATACTAGTAAGCAGTTCTTC.